The rows below give T cell receptor beta chains drawn from one sample of a study of blood T cell repertoires in COVID-19. The table came from immunoSEQ multiplex PCR; TCRdb's copy has only in-frame clones and leaves some out. The data hold 130,000 to 150,000 clones, with 85% to 90% observed a single time. The sample taken for sequencing was peripheral blood. Every receptor here comes from a middle-aged man who had recovered from COVID-19. CDR3s include the opening cysteine and the closing phenylalanine or tryptophan.

TRBV11-3,TRBJ2-7,CASSSLQNEQYF
TRBV11-3,TRBJ2-3,CASSLEENSGGSLPTDTQYF
TRBV7-8,TRBJ1-5,CASTGEQGRGQPQHF
TRBV7-2,TRBJ2-5,CASSWRRGSRGRETQYF
TRBV3-1/TRBV3-2,TRBJ2-2,CASRHSSGIGELFF
TRBV6-5,TRBJ1-1,CASSSRDTEAFF
TRBV9,TRBJ2-3,CASSVEVGGPEDTQYF
TRBV5-1,TRBJ2-3,CASSLSPFGGGGTDTQYF
TRBV12-3/TRBV12-4,TRBJ1-1,CASRQGENTEAFF
TRBV9,TRBJ1-5,CASSPRADGGQPQHF
TRBV30,TRBJ2-5,CAWRGTALETQYF
TRBV3-1/TRBV3-2,TRBJ2-7,CASKSRVLGPYEQYF
TRBV2,TRBJ2-1,CASSEAGYNEQFF
TRBV3-1/TRBV3-2,TRBJ2-2,CASSQGLAGGRDTGELFF
TRBV19,TRBJ1-2,CASSIYGGAARGYTF
TRBV12-3/TRBV12-4,TRBJ1-1,CASIVSGEAFF
TRBV3-1/TRBV3-2,TRBJ1-4,CASSQGGARTGKLFF
TRBV7-2,TRBJ1-1,CASSLTGREAFF
TRBV5-6,TRBJ2-7,CASSSGQSYEQYF
TRBV6-1,TRBJ2-3,CASSEAQGTDTQYF
TRBV20-1,TRBJ2-1,CSASPRTSGEDEQFF
TRBV9,TRBJ2-6,CASSETSGRSGANVLTF
TRBV6-6,TRBJ1-4,CASSSGGQGNEKLFF
TRBV3-1/TRBV3-2,TRBJ1-1,CASSPTGPNTEAFF
TRBV12-3/TRBV12-4,TRBJ1-5,CASSRTGDQPQHF
TRBV6-2/TRBV6-3,TRBJ2-1,CASSNPPGQGGGEQFF